Shown below are 7 T cell receptor beta chains from a single sample sequenced in a study of response to subunit inactivated influenza vaccine. From the RT-PCR reads, TCRdb called clonotypes with MiXCR, one entry per CDR3 protein. The sample contains hundreds of thousands of distinct CDR3 sequences, about a sixth of which appear only once. The sequences come from PBMCs from blood, collected roughly 12 days after vaccination. The receptors were sampled from a man between 45 and 60 years old who received an inactivated influenza vaccine.

The rearrangement joins TRBV20-1 to TRBJ2-2; D call uncertain. Trimming removed 3 bases from V and 0 bases from J, with 5 bases in between. The germline V gene has CDR1 DFQATT and CDR2 SNEGSKA (reference sequence). There are 13 residues in the CDR3. CDR3 protein: CSARPSNTGELFF. In DNA, the CDR3 is TGCAGTGCTAGGCCTTCGAACACCGGGGAGCTGTTTTTT.

The V call is TRBV5-1, the J call TRBJ2-5, with D possibly TRBD1 on 6 matching bases. This CDR3 spans 13 amino acids. V lost 0 bases to trimming and J lost 6 bases, with 9 bases between them. Per germline, CDR1 SGHRS and CDR2 YFSETQ. The CDR3, as DNA: TGCGCCAGCAGCTTGGGGCAGGGGCAGACCCAGTACTTC. This encodes CASSLGQGQTQYF.

The rearrangement uses TRBV20-1 and TRBJ2-7; D not certain. The germline CDR1 and CDR2 sequences are DFQATT and SNEGSKA (reference sequence). The V end lost 6 bases, the J end lost 0 bases, and 15 bases lay between the germline ends. The CDR3 has 14 amino acids. The CDR3 loop reads CSALKDTGSYEQYF. The CDR3 nucleotides are TGCAGTGCCCTAAAGGATACGGGCTCCTACGAGCAGTACTTC.

This clonotype turned up a few times. V is TRBV6-1 and J is TRBJ1-1, with a weak D call TRBD1 (6 bases). The CDR3 spans 15 residues. Germline CDR1 and CDR2: MNHNS and SASEGT. The V gene lost 5 bases and the J gene lost 4 bases, with 17 bases spanning the gap. The CDR3 reads CASSRDVGQLTEAFF. The CDR3 region has the DNA TGTGCCAGCAGTAGAGATGTAGGACAGCTCACTGAAGCTTTCTTT.

The genes are TRBV30 and TRBJ2-3; 11 nucleotides match TRBD2. V was clipped by 1 base and J by 1 base; unmatched bases: 1. Germline CDR1 GTSNPN, CDR2 SVGIG (reference sequence). The CDR3 consists of 15 residues. CDR3 in amino acids: CAWSGLAGRTDTQYF. The CDR3 bases are TGTGCCTGGAGTGGACTAGCGGGACGCACAGATACGCAGTATTTT.

The chain couples TRBV5-1 to TRBJ2-3; D is unclear. V gave up 4 bases and J gave up 2 bases, with 11 bases separating them. The CDR3 loop spans 14 amino acids. In germline, CDR1 is SGHRS, CDR2 YFSETQ. CDR3 sequence reads: CASSTHTYTDTQYF. The DNA of the CDR3 is TGCGCCAGCAGCACGCACACATACACAGATACGCAGTATTTT.

The V and J genes are TRBV5-5 and TRBJ2-3, with 8 bases lining up with TRBD1. V dropped 6 bases and J dropped 3; count of bases not matched to a gene: 9. CDR1 is SGHKS and CDR2 is YYEKEE in the germline V gene (reference sequence). The CDR3 totals 15 residues. CDR3 region: CASMDLRGRTDTQYF. The CDR3 region has the DNA TGTGCCAGCATGGACCTCAGGGGGCGGACAGATACGCAGTATTTT.